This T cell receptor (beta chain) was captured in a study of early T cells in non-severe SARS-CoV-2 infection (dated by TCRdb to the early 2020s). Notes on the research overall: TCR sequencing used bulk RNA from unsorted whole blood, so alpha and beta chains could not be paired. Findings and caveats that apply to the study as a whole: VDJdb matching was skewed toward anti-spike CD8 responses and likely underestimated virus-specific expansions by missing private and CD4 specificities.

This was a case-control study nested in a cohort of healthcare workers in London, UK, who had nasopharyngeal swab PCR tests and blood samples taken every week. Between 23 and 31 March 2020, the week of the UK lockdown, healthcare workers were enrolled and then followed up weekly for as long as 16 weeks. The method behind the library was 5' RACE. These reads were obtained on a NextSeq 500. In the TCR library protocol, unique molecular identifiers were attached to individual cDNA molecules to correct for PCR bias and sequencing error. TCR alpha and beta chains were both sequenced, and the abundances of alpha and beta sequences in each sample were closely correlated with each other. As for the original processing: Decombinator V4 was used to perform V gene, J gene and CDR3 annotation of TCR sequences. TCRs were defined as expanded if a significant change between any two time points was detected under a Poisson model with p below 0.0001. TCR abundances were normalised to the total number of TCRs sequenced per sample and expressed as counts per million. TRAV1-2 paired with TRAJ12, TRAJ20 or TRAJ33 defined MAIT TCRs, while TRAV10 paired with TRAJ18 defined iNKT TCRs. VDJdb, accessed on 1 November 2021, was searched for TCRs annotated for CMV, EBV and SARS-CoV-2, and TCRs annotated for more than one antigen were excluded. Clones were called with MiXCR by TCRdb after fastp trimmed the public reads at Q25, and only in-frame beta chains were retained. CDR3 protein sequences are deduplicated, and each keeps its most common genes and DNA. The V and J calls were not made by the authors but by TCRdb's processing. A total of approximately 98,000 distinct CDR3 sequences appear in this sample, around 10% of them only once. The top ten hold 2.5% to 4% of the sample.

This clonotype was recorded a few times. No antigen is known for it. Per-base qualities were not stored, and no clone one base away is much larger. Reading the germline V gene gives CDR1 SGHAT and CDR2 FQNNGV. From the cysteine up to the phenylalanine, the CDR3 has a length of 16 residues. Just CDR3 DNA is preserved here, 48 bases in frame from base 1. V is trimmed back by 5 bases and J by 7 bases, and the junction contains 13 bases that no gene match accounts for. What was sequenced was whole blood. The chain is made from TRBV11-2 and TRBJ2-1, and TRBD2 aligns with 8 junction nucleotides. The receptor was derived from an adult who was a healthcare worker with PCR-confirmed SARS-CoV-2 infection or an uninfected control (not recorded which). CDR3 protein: CASSPSGLAWRNEQFF. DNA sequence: TGTGCCAGCAGCCCTTCCGGACTAGCATGGAGGAATGAGCAGTTCTTC.